Each of the 14 T cell receptor beta chains below was sequenced from the same sample in a study of blood T cell repertoires in COVID-19 (TCRdb year 2020). To prepare the library, the immunoSEQ multiplex PCR assay was applied. In its TCRdb copy, this immuneACCESS table keeps in-frame sequences only and misses some clones. Where compared with another copy, unresolved V genes explain less than half of these, and the others have no known cause. Within this sample are hundreds of thousands of clones, with 87% of them counted one time only. The top ten clones comprise over 2% of the sample. Material: peripheral blood. The receptors originated from a woman aged 60-75 years with COVID-19, enrolled during active disease.

The chain is built from TRBV18 and TRBJ1-6, with 7 bases matching TRBD1. The CDR3 contains 16 residues. V trimming: 4 bases; J trimming: 5 bases; junction bases outside the gene matches: 8. The germline gives CDR1 KGHSH, CDR2 LQKENI. CDR3 in amino acids: CASSLDLGQNNSPLHF. The CDR3 coding sequence is TGTGCCAGCTCACTCGACTTGGGACAGAATAATTCACCCCTCCACTTT.

This clone came up a few times. This chain uses TRBV19 with TRBJ2-1; D is ambiguous. The germline V gene encodes CDR1 LNHDA and CDR2 SQIVND (reference sequence). The CDR3 runs 13 residues. V was shortened by 3 bases and J by 4 bases, with 7 bases between the two germline ends. CDR3 nucleotide sequence: TGTGCCAGTAGTATGGCCCAATACAATGAGCAGTTCTTC. Translated, it gives CASSMAQYNEQFF.

This rearrangement joins TRBV6-2 or TRBV6-3 to TRBJ1-5, with D tentatively TRBD1 (5 bases). This CDR3 has 14 residues. Trimming took 6 bases from V and 6 from J, leaving 15 bases between them. The germline V gene encodes CDR1 MNHEY and CDR2 SVGEGT. The CDR3 DNA sequence: TGTGCCAGCAGACCTCAGGGCGGGGGTCAGCCCCAGCATTTT. This translates into CASRPQGGGQPQHF.

As for this clone: Relative to the germline gene, one junction end is altered; a read error may explain this. This chain links TRBV11-2 with TRBJ2-7; 7 bases align to TRBD2. CDR1 SGHAT and CDR2 FQNNGV come from the germline V gene. The CDR3 is made up of 16 amino acids. CDR3 protein: CASSLVGAGLSDEQYF. The DNA of the CDR3 is TGTGCCAGCAGCTTAGTCGGAGCGGGGCTCTCCGACGAGCAGTACTTC.

A remark on this clone: Other DNA sequences in this sample translate to the same CDR3. The chain is built from TRBV18 and TRBJ1-5, with TRBD1 matching 9 bases. This CDR3 has 14 residues. CDR1 is KGHSH, CDR2 LQKENI, per germline. The V and J ends lost 3 bases and 4 bases, in that order; junction bases with no gene match: 1. The CDR3 region is CASSPGQGNQPQHF. The CDR3 coding sequence is TGTGCCAGCTCACCCGGACAGGGGAATCAGCCCCAGCATTTT.

The rearrangement links TRBV7-9 to TRBJ2-2, with 9 nucleotides matching TRBD1. The CDR3 is 14 amino acids. V was clipped by 6 bases and J by 5 bases; unmatched bases: 4. The germline V gene has CDR1 SEHNR and CDR2 FQNEAQ (reference sequence). CDR3 nucleotide sequence: TGTGCCAGCAGACAGGGGGCTGTTACCGGGGAGCTGTTTTTT. Residues: CASRQGAVTGELFF.

The chain carries TRBV19 and TRBJ1-2, with unresolved D. Germline CDR1 is LNHDA and CDR2 is SQIVND (reference sequence). V lost 0 bases to trimming and J lost 10 bases, with 15 bases between them. The CDR3 spans 14 residues. CDR3 nucleotides: TGTGCCAGTAGTATAGATGAAAGTCTTGGACTCTACACCTTC. This sequence encodes CASSIDESLGLYTF.

The chain couples TRBV7-3 to TRBJ2-5; D is perhaps TRBD1 (6 bases). Germline V lookup: CDR1 SGHTA, CDR2 FQGTGA. The length of the CDR3 is 15 residues. V was pared by 2 bases and J by 4 bases, with 14 bases between. For the CDR3, the DNA is TGTGCCAGCAGCTTACTTGGACAGCCGGGAGAGACCCAGTACTTC. Its translation: CASSLLGQPGETQYF.

This clone came up once. The CDR3 DNA reads as TGTGCCAGCAACGAGGGACTCGTAAACTCTGGGGCCAACGTCCTGACTTTC. It codes for CASNEGLVNSGANVLTF. The chain combines TRBV4-2 with TRBJ2-6; D is possibly TRBD2 (6 bases). V lost 7 bases and J lost 0, with 16 bases in between. The germline V gene encodes CDR1 LGHNA and CDR2 YNFKEQ. The CDR3 sequence is 17 residues long.

The J gene is TRBJ1-1, the V gene TRBV12-3 or TRBV12-4; D call uncertain. This CDR3 contains 12 residues. Trimming stripped 6 bases from V and 6 bases from J, with 11 bases between. The CDR3 spells CASRGLNPEAFF. CDR3 coding DNA: TGTGCCAGCAGGGGCCTCAACCCTGAAGCTTTCTTT.

The genes are TRBV28 and TRBJ2-7; weak D call: TRBD2 (6 bases). This CDR3 has 15 residues. Germline V gene lookup returns CDR1 MDHEN and CDR2 SYDVKM. The V and J ends lost 7 bases and 4 bases respectively, with 20 bases between them. The CDR3 DNA reads TGTGCCAGCATCCTGACGGCGGGAATTGGGTACGAGCAGTACTTC. This translates into CASILTAGIGYEQYF.

The chain carries TRBV2 and TRBJ2-1; TRBD1 might be the D (6 bases). CDR1 and CDR2 from the germline V gene are SNHLY and FYNNEI. This CDR3 is 14 amino acids long. Trimming pared 3 bases from V and 6 bases from J, leaving 12 bases between. The CDR3 DNA follows: TGTGCCAGCAGTGAGGGGGCGCTGGTCAATGAGCAGTTCTTC. Its protein product is CASSEGALVNEQFF.

The chain has TRBV10-2 and TRBJ1-2; 11 bases map to TRBD1. J gave up 8 bases and V 6 bases, and 8 bases lay outside the gene matches. This CDR3 spans 14 amino acids. CDR1 is WSHSY, CDR2 SAAADI, per germline. DNA for the CDR3: TGCGCCAGCAGCCCGGACAGGGGGCGGGGAGGCTACACCTTC. This translates into CASSPDRGRGGYTF.

The chain employs TRBV2 and TRBJ2-6; D remains ambiguous. The V end lost 5 bases, the J end lost 0 bases, and 8 bases lay between the germline ends. This CDR3 comprises 15 residues. CDR1 is SNHLY, CDR2 FYNNEI, per germline. DNA for the CDR3: TGTGCCAGCAGTTATGTCTACTCTGGGGCCAACGTCCTGACTTTC. The encoded protein is CASSYVYSGANVLTF.